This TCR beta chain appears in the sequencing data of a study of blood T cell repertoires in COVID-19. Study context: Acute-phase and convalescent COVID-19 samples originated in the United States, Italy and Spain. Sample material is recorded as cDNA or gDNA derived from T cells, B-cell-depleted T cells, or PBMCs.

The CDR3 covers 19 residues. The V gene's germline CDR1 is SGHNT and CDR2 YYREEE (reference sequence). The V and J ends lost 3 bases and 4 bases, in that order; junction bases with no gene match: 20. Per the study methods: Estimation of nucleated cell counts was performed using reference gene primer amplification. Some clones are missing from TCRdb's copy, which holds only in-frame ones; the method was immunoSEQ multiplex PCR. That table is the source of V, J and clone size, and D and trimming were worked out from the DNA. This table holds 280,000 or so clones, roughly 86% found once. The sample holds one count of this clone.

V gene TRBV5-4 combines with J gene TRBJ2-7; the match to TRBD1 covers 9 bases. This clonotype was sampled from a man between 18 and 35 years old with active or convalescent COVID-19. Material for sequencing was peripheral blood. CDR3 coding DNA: TGTGCCAGCAGCTGGGGGGCGGGACAGGGAATCGACTACACATACGAGCAGTACTTC. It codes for CASSWGAGQGIDYTYEQYF.